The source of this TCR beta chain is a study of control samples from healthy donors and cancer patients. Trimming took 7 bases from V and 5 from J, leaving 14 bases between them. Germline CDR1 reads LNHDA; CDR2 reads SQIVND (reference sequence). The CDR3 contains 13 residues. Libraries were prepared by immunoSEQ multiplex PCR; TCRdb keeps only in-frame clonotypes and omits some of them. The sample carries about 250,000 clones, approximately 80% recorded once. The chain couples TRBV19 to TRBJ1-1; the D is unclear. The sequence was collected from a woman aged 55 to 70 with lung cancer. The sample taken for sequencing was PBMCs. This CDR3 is CASTLFGGTEAFF. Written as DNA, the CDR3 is TGTGCCAGTACGTTATTCGGAGGGACTGAAGCTTTCTTT.